This TCR beta chain was recovered during a study of blood T cell repertoires in COVID-19. Across the study: The cDNA or gDNA used as material had been derived from T cells, B-cell-depleted T cells, or PBMCs.

Cohorts were assigned according to the clinical history that participants reported. Recovery meant two consecutive negative NP/OP PCR tests, professional clearance, or resolved symptoms. This table comes from immunoSEQ multiplex PCR, and its TCRdb copy is limited to in-frame clones, with some not included. The top ten hold around 10% of the sample, which has 180,000 or so clones, around 80% seen once. V was pared by 3 bases and J by 0 bases, with 9 bases between. This CDR3 region has 16 residues. Germline V lookup: CDR1 KGHSH, CDR2 LQKENI. This TCR was recovered from a man between 50 and 59 years old who had recovered from COVID-19. The V and J genes are TRBV18 and TRBJ2-6; no reliable D call. Sequencing was done on a sample of PBMCs or T cells enriched from blood (not recorded which). The CDR3 here is CASSPPVVSGANVLTF. The CDR3 region has the DNA TGTGCCAGCTCACCTCCGGTGGTCTCTGGGGCCAACGTCCTGACTTTC.